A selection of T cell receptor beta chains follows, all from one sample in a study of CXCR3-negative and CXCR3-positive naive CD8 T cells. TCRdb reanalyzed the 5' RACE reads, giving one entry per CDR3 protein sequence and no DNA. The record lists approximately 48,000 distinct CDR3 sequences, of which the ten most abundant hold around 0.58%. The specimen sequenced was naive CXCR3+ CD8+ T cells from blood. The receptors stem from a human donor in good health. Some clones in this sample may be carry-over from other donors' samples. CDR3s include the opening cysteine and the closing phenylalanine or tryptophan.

cdr3_aa: CASRTGERVEQYF
v_call: TRBV6-2/TRBV6-3
j_call: TRBJ2-7

cdr3_aa: CSVERGVNYGYTF
v_call: TRBV29-1
j_call: TRBJ1-2

cdr3_aa: CATSRDRGRFYGYTF
v_call: TRBV15
j_call: TRBJ1-2

cdr3_aa: CATKPSGAVNEQFF
v_call: TRBV6-5
j_call: TRBJ2-1

cdr3_aa: CASMTGLFYEQYF
v_call: TRBV2
j_call: TRBJ2-7

cdr3_aa: CASIEGTDYNEQFF
v_call: TRBV6-1
j_call: TRBJ2-1

cdr3_aa: CASSFGTEAFF
v_call: TRBV19
j_call: TRBJ1-1

cdr3_aa: CASSESSYEQYF
v_call: TRBV28
j_call: TRBJ2-7

cdr3_aa: CASSPTSGGLYEQYF
v_call: TRBV7-9
j_call: TRBJ2-7

cdr3_aa: CASSLFSANTGELFF
v_call: TRBV7-3
j_call: TRBJ2-2

cdr3_aa: CASSELQGGSDTQYF
v_call: TRBV6-2/TRBV6-3
j_call: TRBJ2-3

cdr3_aa: CATSDGLGQFF
v_call: TRBV24-1
j_call: TRBJ2-1

cdr3_aa: CSARDLRNNSPLHF
v_call: TRBV20-1
j_call: TRBJ1-6

cdr3_aa: CASSEFSGGYNEQFF
v_call: TRBV2
j_call: TRBJ2-1